The source of this T cell receptor beta chain is a study of CD8 T cells in ankylosing spondylitis. The V gene lost 6 bases and the J gene lost 4 bases, with 10 bases spanning the gap. The length of the CDR3 is 12 residues. The V gene's germline CDR1 is DFQATT and CDR2 SNEGSKA (reference sequence). With respect to this clonotype: The antigen is unknown.

Study results and limitations: For ankylosing spondylitis blood, a TCR beta motif of seven to nine highly homologous variants appeared characteristic. Clones linked to disease were reported to show significant enrichment in matched ankylosing spondylitis synovial fluid. Disease-linked clones displayed a CD8+ phenotype and appeared relatively rarely in peripheral blood.

5'-RACE, quantitative and with molecular barcodes, yielded the TCR beta libraries. A single record per CDR3 protein comes from TCRdb applying MiXCR to the 5' RACE reads. Here the sample spans under 200,000 distinct CDR3 sequences, 10% to 15% being singletons. The chain carries TRBV20-1 and TRBJ2-1; no firm D call. The sequencing sample was made of blood, either unsorted or a sorted T cell fraction (not recorded which). This TCR was recovered from a female donor with ankylosing spondylitis or in good health (not recorded which). CDR3 DNA: TGCAGTGCCCCCCCATCATACAATGAGCAGTTCTTC. Its protein product is CSAPPSYNEQFF.